This T cell receptor (beta chain) was captured by sequencing in a study of blood T cell repertoires in COVID-19. Study-wide context: The United States, Italy and Spain provided the acute and convalescent COVID-19 samples. In each case, the material was cDNA or gDNA derived from T cells, B-cell-depleted T cells, or PBMCs.

This clone was detected only once. Per the original data handling: The assay estimated nucleated cells by amplifying reference gene primers. Produced via immunoSEQ multiplex PCR; TCRdb's table is partial and in-frame only. V and J calls and clone size are those listed in that table; D and trimming were worked out from the DNA. The sample records some 250,000 clones, roughly 88% being singletons. The V gene's germline CDR1 is SGHVS and CDR2 FQNEAQ. V trimming: 5 bases; J trimming: 6 bases; junction bases outside the gene matches: 6. CDR3 length: 14 amino acids. The sequenced sample was peripheral blood. This chain connects TRBV7-8 to TRBJ2-7; TRBD1 agrees at 11 bases. This TCR was recovered from a man aged 35 to 55 with acute or convalescent COVID-19. In nucleotides, the CDR3 is TGTGCCAGCAGCACGGACAGGGGGCTCAGCGAGCAGTACTTC. Its translation: CASSTDRGLSEQYF.